This T cell receptor beta chain was sequenced for a study of blood T cell repertoires in COVID-19. Looking at the study overall: Sample material is recorded as cDNA or gDNA derived from T cells, B-cell-depleted T cells, or PBMCs.

Authors' data handling: For nucleated cells, counts were estimated from reference gene primer amplification. Here immunoSEQ multiplex PCR was the method, and the copy in TCRdb shows in-frame clones only, minus some. V and J calls and clone size are copied from that table; D and trimming were computed from the DNA. The top ten hold approximately 34% of the sample, which has about 90,000 clones, 80% to 85% seen once. This sequence was found in a woman of 80 years or more with active or convalescent COVID-19. The specimen sequenced was peripheral blood.

CDR3 residues: CASSQGGSVNTIYF. The CDR3 region has the DNA TGTGCCAGCAGCCAAGGAGGTAGCGTAAACACCATATATTTT. This rearrangement joins TRBV3-1 (or the pseudogene TRBV3-2) to TRBJ1-3; D ambiguous. Trimming stripped 1 base from V and 6 bases from J, with 10 bases between. Germline-derived CDR1 and CDR2 are LGHDT and YNNKEL (reference sequence). This CDR3 has 14 residues.